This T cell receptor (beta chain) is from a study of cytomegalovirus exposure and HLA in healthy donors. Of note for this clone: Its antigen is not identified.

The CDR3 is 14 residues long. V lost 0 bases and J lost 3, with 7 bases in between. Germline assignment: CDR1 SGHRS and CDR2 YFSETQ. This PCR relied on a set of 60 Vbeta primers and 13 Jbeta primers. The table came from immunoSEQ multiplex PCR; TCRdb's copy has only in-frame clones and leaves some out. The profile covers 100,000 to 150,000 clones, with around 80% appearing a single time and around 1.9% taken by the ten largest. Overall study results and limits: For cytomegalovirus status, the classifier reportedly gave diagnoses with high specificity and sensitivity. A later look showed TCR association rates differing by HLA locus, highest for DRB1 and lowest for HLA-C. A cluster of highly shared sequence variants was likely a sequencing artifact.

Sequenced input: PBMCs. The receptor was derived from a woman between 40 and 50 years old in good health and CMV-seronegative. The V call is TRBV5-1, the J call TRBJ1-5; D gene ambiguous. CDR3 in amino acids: CASSLGEINQPQHF. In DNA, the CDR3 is TGCGCCAGCAGCTTGGGGGAGATCAATCAGCCCCAGCATTTT.